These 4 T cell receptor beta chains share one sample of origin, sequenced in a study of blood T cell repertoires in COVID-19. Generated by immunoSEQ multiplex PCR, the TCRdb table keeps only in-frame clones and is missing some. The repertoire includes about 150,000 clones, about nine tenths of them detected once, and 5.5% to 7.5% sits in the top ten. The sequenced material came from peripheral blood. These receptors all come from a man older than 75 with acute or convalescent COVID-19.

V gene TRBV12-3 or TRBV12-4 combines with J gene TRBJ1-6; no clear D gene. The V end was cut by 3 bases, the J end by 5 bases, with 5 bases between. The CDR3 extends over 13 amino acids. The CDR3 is CASSFYDNSPLHF. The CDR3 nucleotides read TGTGCCAGCAGTTTTTATGATAATTCACCCCTCCACTTT.

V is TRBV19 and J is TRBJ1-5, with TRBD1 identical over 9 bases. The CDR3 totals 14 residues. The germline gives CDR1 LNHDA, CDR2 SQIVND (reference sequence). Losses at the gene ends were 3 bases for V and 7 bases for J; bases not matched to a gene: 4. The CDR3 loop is CASSIVTGGQPQHF. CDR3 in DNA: TGTGCCAGTAGTATTGTAACAGGGGGCCAGCCCCAGCATTTT.

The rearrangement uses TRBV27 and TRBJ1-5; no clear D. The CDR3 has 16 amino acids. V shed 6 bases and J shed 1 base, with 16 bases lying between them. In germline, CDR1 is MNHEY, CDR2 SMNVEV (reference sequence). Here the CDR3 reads CASSLSPAGSNQPQHF. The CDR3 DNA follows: TGTGCCAGCAGCCTGTCACCAGCGGGCAGCAATCAGCCCCAGCATTTT.

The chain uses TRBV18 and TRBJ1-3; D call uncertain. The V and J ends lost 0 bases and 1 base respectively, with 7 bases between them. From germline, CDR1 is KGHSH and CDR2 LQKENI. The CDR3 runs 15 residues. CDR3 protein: CASSPPAVSGNTIYF. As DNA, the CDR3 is TGTGCCAGCTCACCACCGGCGGTATCTGGAAACACCATATATTTT.